This T cell receptor (beta chain) was recovered during a study of blood T cell repertoires in COVID-19. CDR1 is MNHNS, CDR2 SASEGT, per germline. Trimming removed 2 bases at V and 7 bases at J, with 9 bases between. The CDR3 is 13 amino acids. Original handling: Scientists estimated how many nucleated cells there were by amplifying reference gene primers. Some clones are missing from TCRdb's copy, which holds only in-frame ones; the method was immunoSEQ multiplex PCR. V and J calls and clone size come straight from that table; D and trimming were deduced from the DNA. The data hold some 260,000 clones, with around 90% observed a single time.

The sample consisted of peripheral blood. The chain uses TRBV6-1 and TRBJ1-5; no reliable D call. The sequence derives from a woman under 40 with acute or convalescent COVID-19. The CDR3 region has the DNA TGTGCCAGCAGTGAACGGGGAGGACAGCCCCAGCATTTT. It is translated as CASSERGGQPQHF.